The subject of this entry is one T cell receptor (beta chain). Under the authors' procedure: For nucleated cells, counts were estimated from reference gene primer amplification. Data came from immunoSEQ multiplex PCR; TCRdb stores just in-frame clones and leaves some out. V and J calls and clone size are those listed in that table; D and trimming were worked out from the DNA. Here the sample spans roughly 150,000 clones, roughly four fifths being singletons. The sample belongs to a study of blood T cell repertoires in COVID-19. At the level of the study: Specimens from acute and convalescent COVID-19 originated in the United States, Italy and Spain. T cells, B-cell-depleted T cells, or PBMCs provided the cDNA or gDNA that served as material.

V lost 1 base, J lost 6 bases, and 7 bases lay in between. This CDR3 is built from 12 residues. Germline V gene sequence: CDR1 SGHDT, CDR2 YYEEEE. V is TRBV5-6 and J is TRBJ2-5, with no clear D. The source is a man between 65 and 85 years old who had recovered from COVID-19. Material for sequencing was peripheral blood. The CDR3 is CASSLSSQTQYF. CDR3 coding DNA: TGTGCCAGCAGCTTGAGTAGTCAGACCCAGTACTTC. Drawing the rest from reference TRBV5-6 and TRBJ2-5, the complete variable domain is DAGVTQSPTHLIKTRGQQVTLRCSPKSGHDTVSWYQQALGQGPQFIFQYYEEEERQRGNFPDRFSGHQFPNYSSELNVNALLLGDSALYLCASSLSSQTQYFGPGTRLLVL.